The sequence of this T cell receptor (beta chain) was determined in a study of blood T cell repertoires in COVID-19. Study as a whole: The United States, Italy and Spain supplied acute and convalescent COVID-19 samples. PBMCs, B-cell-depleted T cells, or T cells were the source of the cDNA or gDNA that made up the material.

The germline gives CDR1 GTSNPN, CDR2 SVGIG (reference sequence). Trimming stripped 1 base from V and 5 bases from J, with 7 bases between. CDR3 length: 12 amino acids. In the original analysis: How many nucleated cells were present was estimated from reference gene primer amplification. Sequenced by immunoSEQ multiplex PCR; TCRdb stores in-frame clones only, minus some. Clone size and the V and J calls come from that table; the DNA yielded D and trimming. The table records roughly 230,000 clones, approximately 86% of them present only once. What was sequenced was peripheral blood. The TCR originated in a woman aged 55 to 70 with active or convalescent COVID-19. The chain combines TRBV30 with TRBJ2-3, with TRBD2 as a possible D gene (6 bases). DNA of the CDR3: TGTGCCTGGAGTGGAGCGGGAGATACGCAGTATTTT. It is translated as CAWSGAGDTQYF.